The 21 T cell receptor beta chains below were found in one sample sequenced in a study of cytomegalovirus exposure and HLA in healthy donors. Primers for the PCR totalled 60 Vbeta and 13 Jbeta. Assay used: immunoSEQ multiplex PCR; TCRdb lists only in-frame clones, some missing. This repertoire shows about 90,000 clones, approximately 76% found once; its top ten account for 19%. The sequencing input was PBMCs. The origin of the receptors is an older woman in good health and CMV-seropositive.

This clone has more than one count but fewer than ten. This rearrangement joins TRBV6-5 to TRBJ1-1, with D unclear. CDR1 and CDR2 from the germline V gene are MNHEY and SVGAGI. Trimming cost V 4 bases and J 5 bases, with 14 bases left between them. The CDR3 totals 14 residues. The CDR3 sequence is CASSSRGIWTEAFF. In DNA form, the CDR3 reads TGTGCCAGCAGTTCCCGGGGAATATGGACTGAAGCTTTCTTT.

J is TRBJ1-2 and V is TRBV2; weak D call: TRBD1 (5 bases). Trimming stripped 6 bases from V and 5 bases from J, with 16 bases between. The CDR3 loop spans 14 amino acids. CDR1 is SNHLY and CDR2 is FYNNEI in the germline V gene. The CDR3 sequence is CASSAQGVRYGYTF. The CDR3 nucleotides are TGTGCCAGCAGCGCCCAAGGGGTGAGGTATGGCTACACCTTC. Looking up the rest from reference TRBV2 and TRBJ1-2 gives the full variable domain: EPEVTQTPSHQVTQMGQEVILRCVPISNHLYFYWYRQILGQKVEFLVSFYNNEISEKSEIFDDQFSVERPDGSNFTLKIRSTKLEDSAMYFCASSAQGVRYGYTFGSGTRLTVV.

Remarks on this clone: The junction differs from germline at one of its ends, possibly a read error. J is TRBJ1-1 and V is TRBV14; D ambiguous. Germline loops: CDR1 SGHDN, CDR2 FVKESK. The CDR3 is 14 amino acids. Here the CDR3 DNA reads TGTGCCAGCAGCCAAAGGGCTGGGCGGGTTAGCCCCCAGTTT. This encodes CASSQRAGRVSPQF.

The rearrangement joins TRBV6-5 to TRBJ2-7, with D perhaps matching TRBD2 (5 bases). CDR1 and CDR2 (germline): MNHEY, SVGAGI. The CDR3 is made up of 14 amino acids. Trimming took off 5 bases at V and 3 bases at J, with 14 bases between the two ends. The CDR3 DNA sequence: TGTGCCAGCAGTCCAAACCGAGGGATCTACGAGCAGTACTTC. Translating gives CASSPNRGIYEQYF.

The rearrangement links TRBV30 to TRBJ2-5, with 7 bases fitting TRBD2. Germline V CDR1 and CDR2: GTSNPN, SVGIG (reference sequence). The CDR3 covers 15 residues. The junction had 11 bases not matched to a gene; V was cut back by 2 bases and J by 5 bases. The CDR3 DNA is TGTGCCTGGAGTCAGTTGGGCGGGGGACGGGAGACCCAGTACTTC. The encoded protein is CAWSQLGGGRETQYF.

CDR3 residues: CASSYQRTGGGYTF. In DNA, the CDR3 is TGTGCCAGCAGTTACCAGAGGACAGGGGGAGGCTACACCTTC. The chain employs TRBV6-5 and TRBJ1-2, with 10 bases identical to TRBD1. The junction had 5 bases not matched to a gene; V was cut back by 2 bases and J by 8 bases. The CDR3 contains 14 residues. CDR1 and CDR2 (germline): MNHEY, SVGAGI.

The chain employs TRBV5-1 and TRBJ1-2; perhaps TRBD1 as D (5 bases). The V end lost 0 bases, the J end lost 3 bases, and 9 bases lay between the germline ends. Germline assignment: CDR1 SGHRS and CDR2 YFSETQ. The CDR3 is 14 residues long. CDR3 coding DNA: TGCGCCAGCAGCTTGGTCGGGACTGACTATGGCTACACCTTC. Protein sequence: CASSLVGTDYGYTF.

V gene TRBV30 combines with J gene TRBJ1-4; weak D call: TRBD1 (6 bases). Between the trimmed V and J ends, which lost 2 bases and 3 bases, there was a span of 13 bases. In germline, CDR1 is GTSNPN, CDR2 SVGIG (reference sequence). The CDR3 runs to 15 residues. The CDR3 sequence: CAWSSRGAANEKLFF. The CDR3 nucleotides are TGTGCCTGGAGTAGCCGGGGGGCCGCTAATGAAAAACTGTTTTTT.

The J gene is TRBJ1-2, the V gene TRBV9, with a tentative D call TRBD1 (5 bases). CDR1 and CDR2 from the germline V gene are SGDLS and YYNGEE. Trimming left V 0 bases short and J 0 bases short, with 12 bases between. This CDR3 has 16 residues. The CDR3 sequence is CASSVVAGHSNYGYTF. The CDR3 DNA follows: TGTGCCAGCAGCGTAGTCGCCGGACACTCTAACTATGGCTACACCTTC.

This sequence joins TRBV28 and TRBJ1-1; D may be TRBD1 (5 bases). CDR1 is MDHEN, CDR2 SYDVKM, per germline. CDR3 length: 13 amino acids. Trimming took off 2 bases at V and 8 bases at J, with 12 bases between the two ends. CDR3 sequence reads: CASSLNRLNEAFF. The CDR3 DNA is TGTGCCAGCAGTTTAAACAGGTTAAACGAAGCTTTCTTT.

The V call is TRBV19, the J call TRBJ2-7, with 13 bases matching TRBD2. The V gene's germline CDR1 is LNHDA and CDR2 SQIVND (reference sequence). V shed 6 bases and J 6 bases; nucleotides not matched to a gene: 5. The CDR3 covers 14 residues. The CDR3 DNA follows: TGTGCCAGTAGACTAGCGGGAGGGCAGGGCGAGCAGTACTTC. Amino acids: CASRLAGGQGEQYF.

This clone has only a few counts. The chain is built from TRBV10-3 and TRBJ2-2, with D unclear. This CDR3 has 11 amino acids. Germline assignment: CDR1 ENHRY and CDR2 SYGVKD. Deletions cut 6 bases from V and 8 bases from J, with 7 bases between. Here the CDR3 DNA reads TGTGCCATCAGAGCCCCTGGGGAGCTGTTTTTT. Amino acids: CAIRAPGELFF.

The chain employs TRBV2 and TRBJ2-5; D might be TRBD2 (6 bases). With the DNA end fitting TRBJ2-7 better, the J assignment may be wrong. Looked up from germline, CDR1 is SNHLY and CDR2 is FYNNEI. The CDR3 length is 10 residues. The CDR3 nucleotides read TGTGCCAGTCGAGCGGGCGAGCAGTACTTC. Translating it yields CASRAGEQYF.

This chain joins TRBV11-2 and TRBJ2-1; TRBD2 aligns across 9 bases. Losses at the gene ends were 3 bases for V and 6 bases for J; bases not matched to a gene: 12. Germline CDR1 is SGHAT and CDR2 is FQNNGV. The CDR3 extends over 17 amino acids. The CDR3 is CASSFRGGRAYGNEQFF. CDR3 bases: TGTGCCAGCAGCTTCCGTGGCGGGAGGGCTTACGGCAATGAGCAGTTCTTC.

The chain carries TRBV25-1 and TRBJ2-7; 7 bases match TRBD2. CDR3 length equals 12 residues. The J segment lost 5 bases and the V segment lost 2 bases, leaving 0 bases of the junction unmatched. The germline V gene encodes CDR1 MGHDK and CDR2 SYGVNS. CDR3 DNA: TGTGCCAGCAGTGAACGGGGGGACGAGCAGTACTTC. As protein: CASSERGDEQYF.

The chain is built from TRBV28 and TRBJ2-7; 9 bases map to TRBD2. CDR1 and CDR2 (germline): MDHEN, SYDVKM. V lost 3 bases and J lost 1; bases outside the gene matches: 1. This CDR3 contains 14 residues. The CDR3 coding sequence is TGTGCCAGCAGTTTTAGCGGGAGTTCCTACGAGCAGTACTTC. As protein: CASSFSGSSYEQYF.

CDR3 sequence: CASSSVDEQFF. The CDR3 DNA sequence: TGTGCCAGTAGTAGTGTCGATGAGCAGTTCTTC. This chain uses TRBV19 with TRBJ2-1; D is uncertain. The CDR3 contains 11 residues. V lost 4 bases, J lost 8 bases, and 6 bases lay in between. CDR1 is LNHDA and CDR2 is SQIVND in the germline V gene (reference sequence).

The chain uses TRBV15 and TRBJ2-3; 11 bases match TRBD2. This CDR3 is 15 amino acids long. Germline V CDR1 and CDR2: LNHNV, YYDKDF (reference sequence). Germline trimming cut 3 bases from V and 8 bases from J; bases unmatched to any gene: 7. CDR3 residues: CATSSITSGSPTQYF. CDR3 coding DNA: TGTGCCACCAGCAGTATAACTAGCGGGAGTCCTACGCAGTATTTT. The whole variable domain, remainder taken from reference TRBV15 and TRBJ2-3, is DAMVIQNPRYQVTQFGKPVTLSCSQTLNHNVMYWYQQKSSQAPKLLFHYYDKDFNNEADTPDNFQSRRPNTSFCFLDIRSPGLGDTAMYLCATSSITSGSPTQYFGPGTRLTVL.

This clone was seen more than once but under ten times. The chain combines TRBV6-6 with TRBJ1-1; no firm D call. CDR3 length equals 11 residues. The V end lost 6 bases, the J end lost 7 bases, and 9 bases lay between the germline ends. Germline CDR1 MNHNY, CDR2 SVGAGI (reference sequence). The CDR3 DNA follows: TGTGCCAGCAGAATAGTCGGTGAAGCTTTCTTT. This encodes CASRIVGEAFF.

This clone was counted only a few times. The J gene is TRBJ2-3, the V gene TRBV28, with 9 bases lining up with TRBD1. The CDR3 sequence is 16 residues long. Trimming took 6 bases from V and 6 from J; bases not matched to a gene: 13. Germline V gives CDR1 MDHEN, CDR2 SYDVKM. The CDR3 spells CASRRGSTGGSDTQYF. The CDR3 DNA sequence: TGTGCCAGCAGACGTGGTTCGACAGGGGGTTCGGATACGCAGTATTTT.

This clone was picked up a small number of times. The chain has TRBV6-1 and TRBJ1-1, with 8 bases aligning to TRBD1. V was clipped by 3 bases and J by 5 bases; unmatched bases: 5. This CDR3 comprises 14 residues. Germline V CDR1 and CDR2: MNHNS, SASEGT. The CDR3 bases are TGTGCCAGCAGTGACGGACAGGGTTCGACTGAAGCTTTCTTT. It is translated as CASSDGQGSTEAFF.